This TCR beta chain was sequenced in a study of vaccination and CD4 T cells after COVID-19. Concerning this clonotype itself: Its cognate antigen is unknown.

Sample treatment: approximately nine-day PBMC culture with coronavirus spike peptide pools or control peptides (ViraFEST assay). An Oncomine TCR Beta short-read assay was used to sequence the DNA from cultured CD4+ T cells. From the PCR reads, TCRdb called clonotypes with MiXCR, one entry per CDR3 protein. Among approximately 14,000 distinct CDR3 sequences listed, about 46% were seen once. General study points: Convalescent patients displayed spike mono-reactivity in 304 of 307 vaccine-specific clones.

Per the germline V gene, CDR1 is DFQATT and CDR2 is SNEGSKA (reference sequence). The CDR3 is 16 amino acids. V was clipped by 3 bases and J by 4 bases, with 19 bases between them. The chain carries TRBV20-1 and TRBJ1-5, with D perhaps TRBD1 (5 bases). This clonotype originated in a human donor who had recovered from COVID-19. Sequencing was carried out using CD4+ T cells from blood, cultured in vitro. In DNA form, the CDR3 reads TGCAGTGCTAGCTTTGCAGTTGGGCAGGGTAATCAGCCCCAGCATTTT. Protein: CSASFAVGQGNQPQHF.